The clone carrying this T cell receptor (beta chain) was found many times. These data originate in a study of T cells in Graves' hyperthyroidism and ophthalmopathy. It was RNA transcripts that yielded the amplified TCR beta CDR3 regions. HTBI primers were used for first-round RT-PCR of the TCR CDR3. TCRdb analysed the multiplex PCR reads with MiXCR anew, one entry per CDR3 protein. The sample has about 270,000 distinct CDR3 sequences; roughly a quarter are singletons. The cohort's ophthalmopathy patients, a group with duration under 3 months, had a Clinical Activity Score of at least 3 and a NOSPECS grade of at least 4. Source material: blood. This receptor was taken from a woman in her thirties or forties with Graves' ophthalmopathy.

The CDR3 nucleotides are TGCAGCGTACCCGACGGGGGAGGCCAGCCCCAGCATTTT. Encoded protein: CSVPDGGGQPQHF. J is TRBJ1-5 and V is TRBV29-1; D may be TRBD1 (5 bases). Germline V gene sequence: CDR1 SQVTM, CDR2 ANQGSEA. V was pared by 6 bases and J by 7 bases, with 16 bases between. The CDR3 sequence is 13 residues long.